The 17 T cell receptor beta chains listed next were all sequenced from one sample in a study of beta chain features in type 1 diabetes. The whole isolated RNA underwent reverse transcription, so sequencing captured expressed TCRB transcripts. Generated by immunoSEQ multiplex PCR, the TCRdb table keeps only in-frame clones and is missing some. Seen here are 860,000 or so clones, 17% observed once, and the top ten hold 0.02% to 0.025%. Sequencing was done on a sample of naive CD4+ T cells from blood. The receptors originated from a woman between 18 and 29 years old in good health.

In this sample, this clone turned up a few times. This chain connects TRBV6-5 to TRBJ2-2; D gene ambiguous. V was cut by 10 bases and J by 4 bases, with 13 bases left in between. The CDR3 has 13 amino acids. Germline CDR1 MNHEY, CDR2 SVGAGI. The CDR3 loop reads CATTRPGTGELFF. The CDR3, as DNA: TGTGCCACAACACGGCCGGGCACCGGGGAGCTGTTTTTT.

The chain has TRBV6-5 and TRBJ1-2; D is ambiguous. Trimming took 0 bases from V and 3 from J, leaving 11 bases between them. This CDR3 has 15 amino acids. Germline loops: CDR1 MNHEY, CDR2 SVGAGI. CDR3 DNA sequence: TGTGCCAGCAGTTACTCGAGTCCCCAGTACTATGGCTACACCTTC. Amino acid sequence: CASSYSSPQYYGYTF.

V gene TRBV19 combines with J gene TRBJ2-3; 9 bases match TRBD1. V lost 8 bases and J lost 2; bases outside the gene matches: 5. The CDR3 extends over 14 amino acids. CDR1 LNHDA and CDR2 SQIVND come from the germline V gene (reference sequence). CDR3 bases: TGTGCCAGTGGACGGACAGGGGACACAGATACGCAGTATTTT. Translating it yields CASGRTGDTDTQYF.

The chain recombines TRBV6-5 with TRBJ2-7; D may match TRBD1 or TRBD2 (5 bases each). Trimming removed 2 bases at V and 0 bases at J, with 14 bases between. Germline V CDR1 and CDR2: MNHEY, SVGAGI. This CDR3 contains 16 residues. The chain's CDR3 is CASSYGATRSSYEQYF. The CDR3, as DNA: TGTGCCAGCAGTTACGGGGCCACTAGGAGCTCCTACGAGCAGTACTTC.

This clone has a handful of counts. This rearrangement joins TRBV5-1 to TRBJ2-3, with TRBD2 identical over 12 bases. This CDR3 contains 18 residues. V shed 4 bases, J shed 0 bases, and the junction held 9 bases outside the gene matches. CDR1 and CDR2 from the germline V gene are SGHRS and YFSETQ. CDR3 loop: CASSPRTSGKGSTDTQYF. Here the CDR3 DNA reads TGCGCCAGCAGCCCCCGGACTAGCGGGAAAGGGAGCACAGATACGCAGTATTTT.

The V and J genes are TRBV2 and TRBJ2-7; D not certain. This CDR3 has 16 residues. V lost 5 bases to trimming and J lost 1 base, with 18 bases between them. Germline CDR1 and CDR2: SNHLY and FYNNEI. The CDR3 region has the DNA TGTGCCAGCAGTTTGGCCTCGCGGTATACGTCCTACGAGCAGTACTTC. Residues: CASSLASRYTSYEQYF.

The V call is TRBV7-2, the J call TRBJ1-2; 7 bases align to TRBD1. V trimming: 4 bases; J trimming: 3 bases; junction bases outside the gene matches: 5. CDR3 length: 14 amino acids. Germline V gene lookup returns CDR1 SGHTA and CDR2 FQGNSA. CDR3 in amino acids: CASSSSTGDYGYTF. DNA for the CDR3: TGTGCCAGCAGCTCGTCAACAGGGGACTATGGCTACACCTTC. Full variable domain (outside the CDR3, taken from reference TRBV7-2 and TRBJ1-2): GAGVSQSPSNKVTEKGKDVELRCDPISGHTALYWYRQSLGQGLEFLIYFQGNSAPDKSGLPSDRFSAERTGGSVSTLTIQRTQQEDSAVYLCASSSSTGDYGYTFGSGTRLTVV.

This rearrangement joins TRBV28 to TRBJ1-2; D unclear. The CDR3 has 15 amino acids. V dropped 10 bases and J dropped 4 bases, with 22 bases sitting between them. The germline gives CDR1 MDHEN, CDR2 SYDVKM. The CDR3 sequence is CAILNREPPLYGYTF. CDR3 nucleotides: TGTGCCATCTTGAACCGGGAACCCCCTCTCTATGGCTACACCTTC.

The chain is built from TRBV7-2 and TRBJ1-4; D gene uncertain. Germline CDR1 is SGHTA and CDR2 is FQGNSA. V was trimmed by 4 bases and J by 8 bases, leaving 14 bases between them. This CDR3 spans 14 amino acids. The CDR3 coding sequence is TGTGCCAGCAGCTCTCAAGGAGGGCCAGAAAAACTGTTTTTT. Its translation is CASSSQGGPEKLFF.

The gene calls are TRBV27 and TRBJ1-6, with D uncertain. The length of the CDR3 is 16 residues. V lost 3 bases to trimming and J lost 6 bases, with 15 bases between them. Per the germline V gene, CDR1 is MNHEY and CDR2 is SMNVEV (reference sequence). Written as DNA, the CDR3 is TGTGCCAGCAGTTTGGGCCACCCAGCCCTTAATTCACCCCTCCACTTT. Its translation: CASSLGHPALNSPLHF.

This clone has only a few counts. V is TRBV4-1 and J is TRBJ2-1; D is tentatively TRBD1 or TRBD2 (5 bases each). Germline V gene lookup returns CDR1 MGHRA and CDR2 YSYEKL. V shed 3 bases and J shed 8 bases, with 26 bases lying between them. The CDR3 runs 18 residues. The CDR3 bases are TGCGCCAGCAGCCATATTATCCCGAGGGGAGATCAAGTAGATGAGCAGTTCTTC. Translating gives CASSHIIPRGDQVDEQFF.

This clone turned up a few times. CDR3 DNA sequence: TGCGCCAGCAGCTTGGAGTGGATAGCGGGAGGAGCGTTCTTC. Its protein is CASSLEWIAGGAFF. The chain joins TRBV5-1 to TRBJ2-1; TRBD2 aligns across 10 bases. V was pared by 0 bases and J by 15 bases, with 9 bases of the junction left unmatched. The CDR3 sequence is 14 residues long. Germline assignment: CDR1 SGHRS and CDR2 YFSETQ.

The table lists this clone with a few counts. The genes are TRBV5-4 and TRBJ2-5; D remains unclear. Deletions cut 0 bases from V and 2 bases from J, with 14 bases between. The CDR3 extends over 16 amino acids. Germline loops: CDR1 SGHNT, CDR2 YYREEE (reference sequence). CDR3 sequence: CASSLGAERSQETQYF. In DNA form, the CDR3 reads TGTGCCAGCAGCTTGGGAGCAGAAAGATCACAAGAGACCCAGTACTTC.

This clone was counted between two and nine times. The V gene is TRBV28, the J gene TRBJ1-1; 9 bases map to TRBD1. Germline lookup yields CDR1 MDHEN and CDR2 SYDVKM. The CDR3 is made up of 15 amino acids. V shed 2 bases, J shed 7 bases, and the junction held 8 bases outside the gene matches. The CDR3 nucleotides read TGTGCCAGCAGTTTACGGACAGGGGCGCTGGGTGAAGCTTTCTTT. Amino acid sequence: CASSLRTGALGEAFF.

The J gene is TRBJ2-1, the V gene TRBV6-6, with 12 bases lining up with TRBD2. V was clipped by 4 bases and J by 12 bases; unmatched bases: 10. There are 15 residues in the CDR3. CDR1 and CDR2 from the germline V gene are MNHNY and SVGAGI (reference sequence). The CDR3 coding sequence is TGTGCCAGCAGTTTAGTGCCTAGCGGGAGGGGTCGGCAGTTCTTC. Its translation: CASSLVPSGRGRQFF.

This clone turned up a few times. The rearrangement links TRBV19 to TRBJ2-1, with 7 bases that match TRBD2. Germline CDR1 LNHDA, CDR2 SQIVND (reference sequence). V trimming: 7 bases; J trimming: 6 bases; junction bases outside the gene matches: 12. The CDR3 is 15 residues long. The CDR3 region is CASTPSPGTINEQFF. The CDR3 DNA sequence: TGTGCCAGTACCCCATCACCCGGGACTATCAATGAGCAGTTCTTC.

This clone was counted only a few times. The chain links TRBV6-5 to TRBJ1-6; 7 nucleotides align to TRBD1. In germline, CDR1 is MNHEY, CDR2 SVGAGI. The CDR3 totals 14 residues. J was trimmed by 7 bases and V by 2 bases; bases with no gene match: 2. CDR3 sequence reads: CASSYTGANSPLHF. As DNA, the CDR3 is TGTGCCAGCAGTTACACAGGGGCCAATTCACCCCTCCACTTT.